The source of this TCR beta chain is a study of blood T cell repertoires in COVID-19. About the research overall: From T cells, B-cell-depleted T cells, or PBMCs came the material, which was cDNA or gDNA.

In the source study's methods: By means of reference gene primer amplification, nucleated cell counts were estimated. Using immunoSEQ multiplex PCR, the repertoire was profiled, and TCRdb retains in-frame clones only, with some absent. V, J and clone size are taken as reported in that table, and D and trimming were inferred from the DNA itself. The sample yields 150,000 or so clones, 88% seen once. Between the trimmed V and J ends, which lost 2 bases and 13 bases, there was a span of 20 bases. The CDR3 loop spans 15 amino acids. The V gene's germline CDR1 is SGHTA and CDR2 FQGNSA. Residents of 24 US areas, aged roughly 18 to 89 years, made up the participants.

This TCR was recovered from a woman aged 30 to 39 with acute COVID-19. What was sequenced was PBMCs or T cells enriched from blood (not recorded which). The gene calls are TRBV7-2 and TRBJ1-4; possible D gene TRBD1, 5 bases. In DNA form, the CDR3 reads TGTGCCAGCAGCTTAACGCGGGACCACGATGAGGGACTGTTTTTT. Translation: CASSLTRDHDEGLFF.